This T cell receptor beta chain was recorded in a study of prognosis after radiotherapy for stage I lung cancer. The overall study: Patient ages ran from about 50 to 95, with a median of almost 75 years, and the group had more than 10 men and a handful of women. The biologically effective dose of the SBRT radiotherapy was at least 100 Gy, given over 3 to 5 fractions.

This clonotype was counted ten times or more. The CDR3 runs to 13 residues. Trimming pared 5 bases from V and 0 bases from J, leaving 8 bases between. Germline lookup yields CDR1 SQVTM and CDR2 ANQGSEA. Genomic DNA served as the source from which two-round multiplex PCR generated TCR beta CDR3 amplicons. The authors ran first-round PCR with primers specific to each TRBV and TRBJ gene. Universal primers were what the second PCR round used. Each CDR3 protein is one row after TCRdb ran MiXCR on the multiplex PCR reads. The table has about 34,000 distinct CDR3 sequences, about 32% seen once. This TCR came from a donor aged 50 or older with non-small cell lung cancer. This chain connects TRBV29-1 to TRBJ2-1; D possibly corresponds to TRBD1 (6 bases). The material was PBMCs, obtained before or after stereotactic body radiation therapy (not recorded which). The CDR3 DNA reads as TGCAGCGTTAGGGACATCTCCTACAATGAGCAGTTCTTC. It encodes CSVRDISYNEQFF.